This T cell receptor (beta chain) emerged from a study of cytomegalovirus exposure and HLA in healthy donors. Study-wide points: TCR beta sequences reportedly predicted the HLA-A and HLA-B alleles of most subjects accurately.

On this clone itself: Antigen: not known.

Germline CDR1 and CDR2: MGHRA and YSYEKL. This CDR3 is 13 amino acids long. Trimming pared 4 bases from V and 4 bases from J, leaving 8 bases between. The PCR employed 60 Vbeta primers together with 13 Jbeta primers. Method: immunoSEQ multiplex PCR; TCRdb's copy keeps in-frame clones and lacks some. This sample yields 150,000 to 200,000 clones, of which about 86% are seen a single time; around 2% belongs to the top ten. Sequencing was carried out using PBMCs. The gene calls are TRBV4-1 and TRBJ2-1; D is ambiguous. The source of this sequence is a woman between 18 and 30 years old in good health and CMV-seropositive. The CDR3 protein is CASSPLIYNEQFF. The CDR3 DNA sequence: TGCGCCAGCAGCCCCCTAATATACAATGAGCAGTTCTTC.